These 21 T cell receptor beta chains were sequenced from one sample in a study of T cells after yellow fever vaccination. MiXCR, applied by TCRdb to the 5' RACE reads, yields one record per CDR3 protein. The sample lists about 550,000 distinct CDR3 sequences; 19% were seen once. The specimen was PBMCs, collected 15 days after the yellow fever booster vaccination. The origin of the receptors is a man aged 25 to 45 who received the YFV17D yellow fever vaccine.

This clonotype has more than one count but fewer than ten. CDR3 sequence: CSAPIAARVDGYTF. CDR3 nucleotide sequence: TGCAGTGCTCCCATTGCGGCCCGGGTCGATGGCTACACCTTC. The chain joins TRBV20-1 to TRBJ1-2; D unclear. Germline lookup yields CDR1 DFQATT and CDR2 SNEGSKA (reference sequence). The CDR3 consists of 14 residues. The ends were cut back, 5 bases at V and 6 bases at J, with 19 bases in the middle.

This clonotype was observed a few times. The V call is TRBV5-6, the J call TRBJ2-3; D is possibly TRBD1 (6 bases). Trimming pared 0 bases from V and 5 bases from J, leaving 13 bases between. The CDR3 totals 15 residues. Germline V gene sequence: CDR1 SGHDT, CDR2 YYEEEE. As DNA, the CDR3 is TGTGCCAGCAGCTTGGCTTGGGGGCGTGAAGATACGCAGTATTTT. This gives the protein CASSLAWGREDTQYF.

This clonotype was recorded a few times. The CDR3 loop reads CASSRTGRTGELFF. The CDR3 DNA follows: TGTGCCAGCAGCCGGACAGGGAGAACCGGGGAGCTGTTTTTT. V is TRBV7-9 and J is TRBJ2-2, with 8 nucleotides matching TRBD1. This CDR3 spans 14 amino acids. V shed 5 bases and J 5 bases; nucleotides not matched to a gene: 4. CDR1 is SEHNR, CDR2 FQNEAQ, per germline (reference sequence).

This clonotype has just a few counts. The gene calls are TRBV29-1 and TRBJ2-1; TRBD1 matches 10 bases. This CDR3 has 16 amino acids. Per the germline V gene, CDR1 is SQVTM and CDR2 is ANQGSEA. J gave up 7 bases and V 5 bases, and 14 bases lay outside the gene matches. CDR3 coding DNA: TGCAGCGTTCATAATGGGGACAGGGGTGTGAGGAATGAGCAGTTCTTC. This translates into CSVHNGDRGVRNEQFF.

CDR3 DNA sequence: TGTGCCAGCAGCTCCCTGCGGGGGACCTACGAGCAGTACTTC. Its protein product is CASSSLRGTYEQYF. V is TRBV7-2 and J is TRBJ2-7; 7 bases are a match to TRBD2. The CDR3 is 14 residues long. Unmatched junction bases numbered 5, after V lost 4 bases and J lost 2 bases. CDR1 and CDR2 (germline): SGHTA, FQGNSA.

This clonotype has only a few counts. In nucleotides, the CDR3 is TGTGCCAGCAGCTTAGGGCTCAGCAACGAGCAGTACTTC. Protein sequence: CASSLGLSNEQYF. This chain links TRBV7-2 with TRBJ2-7; the D is unclear. CDR1 and CDR2 (germline): SGHTA, FQGNSA. The CDR3 covers 13 residues. The V and J ends lost 1 base and 5 bases respectively, with 9 bases between them. The full variable domain, with the rest looked up from reference TRBV7-2 and TRBJ2-7, is GAGVSQSPSNKVTEKGKDVELRCDPISGHTALYWYRQSLGQGLEFLIYFQGNSAPDKSGLPSDRFSAERTGGSVSTLTIQRTQQEDSAVYLCASSLGLSNEQYFGPGTRLTVT.

This clonotype was found a few times. The rearrangement links TRBV20-1 to TRBJ2-2; no clear D gene. CDR1 is DFQATT, CDR2 SNEGSKA, per germline (reference sequence). The CDR3 consists of 13 residues. V was clipped by 5 bases and J by 3 bases, with 10 bases between them. DNA for the CDR3: TGCAGTGCTCCCAACGGGTACACCGGGGAGCTGTTTTTT. Its translation is CSAPNGYTGELFF.

This clonotype was recorded many times. The chain carries TRBV5-6 and TRBJ1-1, with D uncertain. With 2 bases removed from V and 7 bases from J, the gap between germline ends came to 15 bases. The CDR3 length is 14 residues. Germline V gene data show CDR1 as SGHDT and CDR2 as YYEEEE. Here the CDR3 DNA reads TGTGCCAGCAGCTTTGGGGAGAGGGTCGGTGAAGCTTTCTTT. It is translated as CASSFGERVGEAFF.

This clonotype has more than one count but fewer than ten. The V gene is TRBV20-1, the J gene TRBJ2-1, with D possibly matching TRBD2 (6 bases). The CDR3 contains 12 residues. Trimming removed 5 bases from V and 4 bases from J, with 9 bases in between. The germline gives CDR1 DFQATT, CDR2 SNEGSKA (reference sequence). The CDR3 is CSAYLAYNEQFF. CDR3 DNA sequence: TGCAGTGCTTACCTAGCGTACAATGAGCAGTTCTTC.

The chain couples TRBV29-1 to TRBJ2-2, with TRBD1 matching over 9 bases. The CDR3 has 14 amino acids. Germline values: CDR1 SQVTM, CDR2 ANQGSEA. V was pared by 6 bases and J by 2 bases, with 4 bases of the junction left unmatched. CDR3 DNA sequence: TGCAGCGTACGGACAGGGGCCAACACCGGGGAGCTGTTTTTT. This translates into CSVRTGANTGELFF.

V and J are TRBV7-2 and TRBJ2-2; 8 positions match TRBD2. V was pared by 7 bases and J by 5 bases, with 21 bases of the junction left unmatched. Germline assignment: CDR1 SGHTA and CDR2 FQGNSA. This CDR3 has 19 amino acids. In nucleotides, the CDR3 is TGTGCCAGCAACGCTTACCGTCAAATTCCGGGAGGGCCGACCGGGGAGCTGTTTTTT. Encoded protein: CASNAYRQIPGGPTGELFF. Full variable domain (rest looked up from reference TRBV7-2 and TRBJ2-2): GAGVSQSPSNKVTEKGKDVELRCDPISGHTALYWYRQSLGQGLEFLIYFQGNSAPDKSGLPSDRFSAERTGGSVSTLTIQRTQQEDSAVYLCASNAYRQIPGGPTGELFFGEGSRLTVL.

The gene calls are TRBV5-1 and TRBJ2-7; 10 bases match TRBD1. The CDR3 extends over 14 amino acids. V shed 4 bases and J 5 bases; nucleotides not matched to a gene: 6. Germline-derived CDR1 and CDR2 are SGHRS and YFSETQ. The chain's CDR3 is CASSARDRGNEQYF. DNA of the CDR3: TGCGCCAGCAGCGCCCGGGACAGGGGTAACGAGCAGTACTTC. The variable domain in full, with the rest retrieved from reference TRBV5-1 and TRBJ2-7, is KAGVTQTPRYLIKTRGQQVTLSCSPISGHRSVSWYQQTPGQGLQFLFEYFSETQRNKGNFPGRFSGRQFSNSRSEMNVSTLELGDSALYLCASSARDRGNEQYFGPGTRLTVT.

This sequence joins TRBV7-9 and TRBJ2-7; 10 nucleotides line up with TRBD1. This CDR3 has 15 amino acids. Germline V lookup: CDR1 SEHNR, CDR2 FQNEAQ (reference sequence). V dropped 0 bases and J dropped 5; count of bases not matched to a gene: 4. The CDR3 sequence: CASSLALTGGHEQYF. CDR3 DNA sequence: TGTGCCAGCAGCTTAGCCCTGACAGGGGGCCACGAGCAGTACTTC.

This clonotype was counted a few times. The chain uses TRBV7-2 and TRBJ1-4; TRBD1 agrees at 8 bases. Germline CDR1 is SGHTA and CDR2 is FQGNSA. V trimming: 2 bases; J trimming: 8 bases; junction bases outside the gene matches: 7. The CDR3 has 15 amino acids. CDR3 bases: TGTGCCAGCAGCTTACTCGGACAGGGTGGGGAAAAACTGTTTTTT. It specifies CASSLLGQGGEKLFF.

The CDR3, as DNA: TGTGCCAGCAGCAAGGGACCAAGGGGCACTGAAGCTTTCTTT. Amino acids: CASSKGPRGTEAFF. The chain couples TRBV7-6 to TRBJ1-1; TRBD1 might be the D (5 bases). Trimming removed 5 bases from V and 4 bases from J, with 14 bases in between. The V gene's germline CDR1 is SGHVS and CDR2 FNYEAQ. This CDR3 has 14 residues.

In DNA, the CDR3 is TGTGCCAGCAGGAAGCGGGAGGGTGAGACCCAGTACTTC. Residues: CASRKREGETQYF. This chain joins TRBV27 and TRBJ2-5, with 10 nucleotides matching TRBD2. The V gene end was trimmed by 6 bases and the J gene end by 5 bases; junction bases not matched to a gene: 3. CDR1 is MNHEY, CDR2 SMNVEV, per germline (reference sequence). The CDR3 runs 13 residues.

The chain is built from TRBV12-3 or TRBV12-4 and TRBJ2-1; tentatively, D is TRBD2 (6 bases). This CDR3 is 16 amino acids long. With 4 bases removed from V and 6 bases from J, the gap between germline ends came to 19 bases. CDR3 amino acids: CASSSNTGASGNEQFF. The CDR3 DNA follows: TGTGCCAGCAGTTCCAATACGGGAGCTAGTGGCAATGAGCAGTTCTTC.

The gene calls are TRBV19 and TRBJ2-5; tentatively, D is TRBD2 (5 bases). Germline V gene lookup returns CDR1 LNHDA and CDR2 SQIVND (reference sequence). V lost 8 bases and J 1 base, leaving 17 bases between the germline ends. CDR3 size: 15 residues. The CDR3 DNA sequence: TGTGCCAGTTCACTCGGGAACTTTCCCCAAGAGACCCAGTACTTC. Its protein is CASSLGNFPQETQYF.

This clonotype was observed a few times. The chain links TRBV6-4 to TRBJ2-3, with TRBD1 matching over 8 bases. The CDR3 length is 16 residues. V dropped 6 bases and J dropped 0; count of bases not matched to a gene: 8. Germline V lookup: CDR1 MRHNA, CDR2 SNTAGT. CDR3 region: CASSRSQGDSTDTQYF. DNA for the CDR3: TGTGCCAGCAGCCGCTCACAGGGGGACAGCACAGATACGCAGTATTTT.

V usage is TRBV19 and J usage is TRBJ1-5, with D possibly being TRBD1 (6 bases). The CDR3 extends over 12 amino acids. Germline-derived CDR1 and CDR2 are LNHDA and SQIVND (reference sequence). Trimming left V 5 bases short and J 6 bases short, with 8 bases between. CDR3 sequence (DNA): TGTGCCAGTAGTCAGGGGCTTCAGCCCCAGCATTTT. Protein product: CASSQGLQPQHF.

The chain carries TRBV5-1 and TRBJ2-5; 10 bases match TRBD2. Germline V gene data show CDR1 as SGHRS and CDR2 as YFSETQ. The CDR3 is made up of 18 amino acids. V gave up 0 bases and J gave up 2 bases; unmatched junction bases: 10. The CDR3 spells CASSLARGPSGSQETQYF. CDR3 DNA: TGCGCCAGCAGCTTGGCGCGAGGACCTAGCGGGAGTCAAGAGACCCAGTACTTC.